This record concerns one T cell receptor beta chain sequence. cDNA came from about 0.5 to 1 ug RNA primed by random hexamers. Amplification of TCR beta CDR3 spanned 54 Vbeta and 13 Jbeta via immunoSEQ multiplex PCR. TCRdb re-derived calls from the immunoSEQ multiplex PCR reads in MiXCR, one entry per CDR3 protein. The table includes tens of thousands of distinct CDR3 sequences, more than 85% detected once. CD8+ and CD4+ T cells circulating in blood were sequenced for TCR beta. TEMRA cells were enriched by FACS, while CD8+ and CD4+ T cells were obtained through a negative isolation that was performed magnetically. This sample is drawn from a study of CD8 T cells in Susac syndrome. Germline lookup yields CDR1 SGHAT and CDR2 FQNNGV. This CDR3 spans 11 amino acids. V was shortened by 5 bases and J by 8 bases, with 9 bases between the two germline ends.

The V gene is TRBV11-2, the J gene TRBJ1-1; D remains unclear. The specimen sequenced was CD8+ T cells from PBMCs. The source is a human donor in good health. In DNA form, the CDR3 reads TGTGCCAGCAGCCCCAGGCTGGAAGCTTTCTTT. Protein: CASSPRLEAFF.